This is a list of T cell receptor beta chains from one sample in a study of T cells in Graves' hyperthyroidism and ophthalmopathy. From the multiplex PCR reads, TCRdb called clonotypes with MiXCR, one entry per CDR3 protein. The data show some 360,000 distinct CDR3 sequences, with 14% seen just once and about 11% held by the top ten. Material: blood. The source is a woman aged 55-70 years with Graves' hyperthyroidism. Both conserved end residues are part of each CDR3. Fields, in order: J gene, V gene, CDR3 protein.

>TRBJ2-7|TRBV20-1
CSARTGLATEQYF
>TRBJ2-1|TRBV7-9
CASSLSFSGRSLAYNEQFF
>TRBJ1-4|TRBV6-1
CASSVAGNEELFF
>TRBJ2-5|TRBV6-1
CASGFLEQETQYF
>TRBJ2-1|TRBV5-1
CASSVGTGWRQVGEFF
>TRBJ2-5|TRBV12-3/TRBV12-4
CASSLAGTGHRTQYF
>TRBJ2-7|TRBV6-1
CASSEGTGEEQYF
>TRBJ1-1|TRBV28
CASAYRGPLTEAFF
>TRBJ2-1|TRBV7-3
CASSLSGREDEQFF
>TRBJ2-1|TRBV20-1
CSPTQTSGGNFNEQFF
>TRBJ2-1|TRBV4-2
CASSQATGAGDEQFF
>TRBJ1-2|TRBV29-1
CSVSRIGGYTF
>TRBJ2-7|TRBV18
CASSPPAGGYEQYF
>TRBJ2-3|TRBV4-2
CASSRSSRGRVSTDTQYF
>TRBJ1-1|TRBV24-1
CATSDSRGVGTEAFF
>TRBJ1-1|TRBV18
CASSPELMNTEAFF
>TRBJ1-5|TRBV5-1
CASSETGVDQPQHF
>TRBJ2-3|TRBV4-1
CASADRSTDTQYF
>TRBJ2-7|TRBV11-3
CASSPTPAGVPYEQYF
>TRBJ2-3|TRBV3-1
CASSQESPPDTQYF
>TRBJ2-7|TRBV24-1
CATSDWGTSGSPTYEQYF
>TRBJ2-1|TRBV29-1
CSARRTVEQFF
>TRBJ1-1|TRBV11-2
CASSSAGGETEAFF
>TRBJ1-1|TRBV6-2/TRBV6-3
CASSDTGNTEAFF
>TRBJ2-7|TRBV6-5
CASSYSGTGVGEQYF
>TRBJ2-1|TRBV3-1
CASSRLATSYNEQFF
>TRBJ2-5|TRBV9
CASSVARGLLRETQYF
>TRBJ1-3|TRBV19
CASSRRTGFSGNTIYF
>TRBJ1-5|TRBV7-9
CVSSLGQTQPQHF
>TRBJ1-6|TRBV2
CASSERPLDSPLHF
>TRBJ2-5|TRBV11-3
CASSLATEQETQYF
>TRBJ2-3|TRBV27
CASSLYQSTDTQYF
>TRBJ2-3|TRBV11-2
CASSPLKGGTQPAGDTQYF
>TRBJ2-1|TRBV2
CASSYPWRGGYYNEQFF
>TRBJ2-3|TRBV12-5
CASGLPEVTDTQYF
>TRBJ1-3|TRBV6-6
CASSYKDRPGNTIYF
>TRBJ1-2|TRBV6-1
CASSEDGQGVYYGYTF
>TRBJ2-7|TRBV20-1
CSARGTSGSDEQYF
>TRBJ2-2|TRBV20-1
CSAPAPNTGELFF
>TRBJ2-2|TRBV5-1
CASSLELAGATTNTGELFF
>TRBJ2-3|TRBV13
CASSSRQRTDTQYF
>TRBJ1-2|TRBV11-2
CASSLDRTGGYGYTF
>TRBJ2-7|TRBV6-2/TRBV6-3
CASSYGLTLTYEQYF
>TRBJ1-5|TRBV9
CASSVEAGGQPQHF
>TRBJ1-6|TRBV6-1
CASSWTSNSPLHF
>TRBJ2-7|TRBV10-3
CAINPGQGYEQYF
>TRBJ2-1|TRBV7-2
CASRTGGWVRTRGRYEQFF
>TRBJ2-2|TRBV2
CASSADSLGTGELFF
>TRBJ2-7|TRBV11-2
CASSSWTSGNHYEQYF
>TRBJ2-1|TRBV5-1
CASSLAANYNEQFF
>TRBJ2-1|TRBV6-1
CASIPGLGSSSYNEQFF
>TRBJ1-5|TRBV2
CASRQDRGARQPQHF
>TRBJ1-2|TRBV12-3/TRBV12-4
CASSWDRGWSGYTF
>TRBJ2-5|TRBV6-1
CASSEWGRTGAWETQYF
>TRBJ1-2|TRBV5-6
CASSLGRQNYGYTF
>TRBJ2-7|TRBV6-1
CASSEARGRGTVTYEQYF
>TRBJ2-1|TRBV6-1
CASRASGGYNEQFF
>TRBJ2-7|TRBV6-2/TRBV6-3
CASSYSTGNYEQHF